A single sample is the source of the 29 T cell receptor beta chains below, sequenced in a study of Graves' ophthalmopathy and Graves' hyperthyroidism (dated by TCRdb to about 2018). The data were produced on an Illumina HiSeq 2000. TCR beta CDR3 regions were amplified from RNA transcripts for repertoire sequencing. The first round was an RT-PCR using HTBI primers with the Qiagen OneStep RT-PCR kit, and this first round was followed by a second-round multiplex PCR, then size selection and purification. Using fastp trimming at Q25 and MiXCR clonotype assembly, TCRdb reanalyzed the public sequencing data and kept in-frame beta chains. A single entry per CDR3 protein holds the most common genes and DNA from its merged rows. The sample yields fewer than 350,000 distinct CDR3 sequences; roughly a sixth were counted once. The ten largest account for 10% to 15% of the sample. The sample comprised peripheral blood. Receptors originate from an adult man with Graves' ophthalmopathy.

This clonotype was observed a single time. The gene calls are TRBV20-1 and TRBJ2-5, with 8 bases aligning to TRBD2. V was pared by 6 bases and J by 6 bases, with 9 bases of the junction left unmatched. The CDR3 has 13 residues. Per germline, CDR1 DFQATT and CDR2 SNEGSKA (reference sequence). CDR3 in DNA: TGCAGTGCCCAACGGAGCGGGAGTAAGACCCAGTACTTC. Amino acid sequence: CSAQRSGSKTQYF.

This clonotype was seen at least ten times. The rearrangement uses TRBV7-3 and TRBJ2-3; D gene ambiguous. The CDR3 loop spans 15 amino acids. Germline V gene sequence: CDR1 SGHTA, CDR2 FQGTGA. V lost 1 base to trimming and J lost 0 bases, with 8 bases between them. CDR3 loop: CASSLIGSSTDTQYF. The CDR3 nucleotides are TGTGCCAGCAGCTTAATCGGGTCTAGCACAGATACGCAGTATTTT.

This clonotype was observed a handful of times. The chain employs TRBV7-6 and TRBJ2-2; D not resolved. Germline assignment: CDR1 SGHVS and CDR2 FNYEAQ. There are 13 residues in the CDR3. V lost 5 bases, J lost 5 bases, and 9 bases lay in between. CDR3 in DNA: TGTGCCAGCAGCCCGAGTCTTACCGGGGAGCTGTTTTTT. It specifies CASSPSLTGELFF.

The CDR3 spells CSARAGTDEGTEAFF. The CDR3 DNA reads TGCAGTGCTAGAGCCGGGACAGATGAGGGCACTGAAGCTTTCTTT. V is TRBV20-1 and J is TRBJ1-1; 7 positions match TRBD1. Germline V CDR1 and CDR2: DFQATT, SNEGSKA (reference sequence). CDR3 length: 15 residues. The J segment lost 4 bases and the V segment lost 1 base, leaving 9 bases of the junction unmatched.

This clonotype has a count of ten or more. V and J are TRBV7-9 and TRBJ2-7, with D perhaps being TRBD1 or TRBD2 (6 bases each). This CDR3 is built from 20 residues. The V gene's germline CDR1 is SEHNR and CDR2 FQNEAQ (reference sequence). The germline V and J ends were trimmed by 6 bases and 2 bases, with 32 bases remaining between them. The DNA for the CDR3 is TGTGCCAGCAGATACAAACCGGGTGACGGGGGCCGTACAGTGGCCTACGAGCAGTACTTC. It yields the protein CASRYKPGDGGRTVAYEQYF.

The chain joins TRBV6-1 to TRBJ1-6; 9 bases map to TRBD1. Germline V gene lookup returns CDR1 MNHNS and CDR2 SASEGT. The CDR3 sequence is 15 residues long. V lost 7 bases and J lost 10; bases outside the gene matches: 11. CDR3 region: CASIPGQGGWSPLHF. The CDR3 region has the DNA TGTGCCAGCATTCCGGGACAGGGTGGTTGGTCACCCCTCCACTTT.

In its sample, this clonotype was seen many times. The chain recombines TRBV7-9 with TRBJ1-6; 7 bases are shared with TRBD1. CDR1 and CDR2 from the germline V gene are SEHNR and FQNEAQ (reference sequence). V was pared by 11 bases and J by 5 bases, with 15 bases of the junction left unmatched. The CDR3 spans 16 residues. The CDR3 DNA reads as TGTGCCTCCACCCCCAGGGGGACCAGCCATAATTCACCCCTCCACTTT. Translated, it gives CASTPRGTSHNSPLHF.

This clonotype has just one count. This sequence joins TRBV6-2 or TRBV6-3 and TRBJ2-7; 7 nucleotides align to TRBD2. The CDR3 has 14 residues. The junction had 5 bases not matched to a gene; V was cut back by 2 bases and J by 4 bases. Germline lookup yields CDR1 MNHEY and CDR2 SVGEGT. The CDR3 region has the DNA TGTGCCAGCAGTTACGAGACTAGCTTGTACGAGCAGTACTTC. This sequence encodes CASSYETSLYEQYF.

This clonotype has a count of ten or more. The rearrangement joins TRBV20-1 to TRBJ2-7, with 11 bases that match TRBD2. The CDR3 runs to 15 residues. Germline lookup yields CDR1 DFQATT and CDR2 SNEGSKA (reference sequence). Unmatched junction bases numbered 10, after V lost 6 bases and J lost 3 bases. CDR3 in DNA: TGCAGTGCCCATCCCGGTAGCGGGGGGGACTACGAGCAGTACTTC. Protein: CSAHPGSGGDYEQYF.

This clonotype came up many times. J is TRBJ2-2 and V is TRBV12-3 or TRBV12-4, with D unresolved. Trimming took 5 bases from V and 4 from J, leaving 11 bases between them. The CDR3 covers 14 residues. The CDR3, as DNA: TGTGCCAGCAGTCGACAAGATACCACCGGGGAGCTGTTTTTT. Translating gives CASSRQDTTGELFF.

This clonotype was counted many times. CDR3 in amino acids: CASSQNRFYEQYF. The CDR3, as DNA: TGTGCCAGCAGTCAAAACAGATTCTACGAGCAGTACTTC. The chain joins TRBV6-1 to TRBJ2-7; no firm D call. CDR3 length: 13 amino acids. Germline-derived CDR1 and CDR2 are MNHNS and SASEGT. Between the trimmed V and J ends, which lost 5 bases and 3 bases, there was a span of 11 bases.

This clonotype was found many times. CDR3 DNA sequence: TGTGCCATCAGGGTCAGGGACTCCTACGAGCAGTACTTC. Protein: CAIRVRDSYEQYF. J is TRBJ2-7 and V is TRBV10-3, with D possibly TRBD1 on 5 matching bases. The V gene's germline CDR1 is ENHRY and CDR2 SYGVKD. Trimming took off 6 bases at V and 0 bases at J, with 9 bases between the two ends. This CDR3 spans 13 amino acids.

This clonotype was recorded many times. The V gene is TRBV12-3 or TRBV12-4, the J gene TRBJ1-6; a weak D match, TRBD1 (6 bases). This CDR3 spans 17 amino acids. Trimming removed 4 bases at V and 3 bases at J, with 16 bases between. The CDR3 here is CASSSEDRLYYNSPLHF. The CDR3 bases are TGTGCCAGCAGTTCCGAAGACAGGCTATACTATAATTCACCCCTCCACTTT.

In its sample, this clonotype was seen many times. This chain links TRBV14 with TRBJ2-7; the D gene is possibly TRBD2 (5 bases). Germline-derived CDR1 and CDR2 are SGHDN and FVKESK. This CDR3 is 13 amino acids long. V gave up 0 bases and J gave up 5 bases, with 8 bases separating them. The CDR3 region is CASSQDLRDEQYF. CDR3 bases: TGTGCCAGCAGCCAAGATTTGAGGGACGAGCAGTACTTC. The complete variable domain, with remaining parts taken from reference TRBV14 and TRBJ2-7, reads EAGVTQFPSHSVIEKGQTVTLRCDPISGHDNLYWYRRVMGKEIKFLLHFVKESKQDESGMPNNRFLAERTGGTYSTLKVQPAELEDSGVYFCASSQDLRDEQYFGPGTRLTVT.

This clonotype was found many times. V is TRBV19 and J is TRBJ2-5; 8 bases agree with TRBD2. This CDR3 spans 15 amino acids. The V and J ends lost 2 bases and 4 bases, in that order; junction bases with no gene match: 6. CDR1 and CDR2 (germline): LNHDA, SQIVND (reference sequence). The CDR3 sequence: CASSIRSGSGETQYF. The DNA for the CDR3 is TGTGCCAGTAGTATACGGAGCGGGAGCGGAGAGACCCAGTACTTC.

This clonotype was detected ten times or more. CDR3 sequence reads: CASSLNGGRANTEAFF. Here the CDR3 DNA reads TGTGCCAGCAGCTTAAATGGAGGGAGGGCTAACACTGAAGCTTTCTTT. This chain uses TRBV11-2 with TRBJ1-1; D ambiguous. Looked up from germline, CDR1 is SGHAT and CDR2 is FQNNGV. The CDR3 sequence is 16 residues long. Deletions cut 2 bases from V and 2 bases from J, with 15 bases between.

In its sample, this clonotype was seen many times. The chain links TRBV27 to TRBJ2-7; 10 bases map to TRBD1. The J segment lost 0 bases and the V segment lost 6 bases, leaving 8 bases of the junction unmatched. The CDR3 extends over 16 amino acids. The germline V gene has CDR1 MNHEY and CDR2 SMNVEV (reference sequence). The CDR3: CASSLSGTGVSYEQYF. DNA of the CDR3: TGTGCCAGCAGCCTCTCGGGGACAGGGGTCTCCTACGAGCAGTACTTC.

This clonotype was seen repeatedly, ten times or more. This chain's CDR3 is CASTSPSGDAETQYF. CDR3 in DNA: TGTGCCAGCACTTCCCCCTCAGGGGACGCAGAGACCCAGTACTTC. This chain connects TRBV2 to TRBJ2-5, with D maybe TRBD1 (6 bases). The CDR3 contains 15 residues. Germline V gene lookup returns CDR1 SNHLY and CDR2 FYNNEI. Trimming left V 7 bases short and J 4 bases short, with 19 bases between.

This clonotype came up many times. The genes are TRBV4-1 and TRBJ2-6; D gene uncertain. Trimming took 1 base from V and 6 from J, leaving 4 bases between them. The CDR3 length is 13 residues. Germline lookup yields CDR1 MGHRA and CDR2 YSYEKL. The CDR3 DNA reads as TGCGCCAGCAGCCAAGCGCTGGCCAACGTCCTGACTTTC. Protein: CASSQALANVLTF.

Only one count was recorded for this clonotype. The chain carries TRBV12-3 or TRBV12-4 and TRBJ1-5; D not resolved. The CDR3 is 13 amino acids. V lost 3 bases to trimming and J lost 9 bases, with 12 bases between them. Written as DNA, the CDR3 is TGTGCCAGCAGTTTGAACTCGAGGCGGCCCCAGCATTTT. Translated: CASSLNSRRPQHF.

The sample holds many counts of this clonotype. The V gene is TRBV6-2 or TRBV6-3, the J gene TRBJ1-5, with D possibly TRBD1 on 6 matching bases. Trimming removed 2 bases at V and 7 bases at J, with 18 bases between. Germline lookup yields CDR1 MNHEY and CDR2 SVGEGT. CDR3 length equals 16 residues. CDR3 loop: CASSYKWGPQGQPQHF. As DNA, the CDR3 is TGTGCCAGCAGTTACAAATGGGGGCCGCAGGGGCAGCCCCAGCATTTT.

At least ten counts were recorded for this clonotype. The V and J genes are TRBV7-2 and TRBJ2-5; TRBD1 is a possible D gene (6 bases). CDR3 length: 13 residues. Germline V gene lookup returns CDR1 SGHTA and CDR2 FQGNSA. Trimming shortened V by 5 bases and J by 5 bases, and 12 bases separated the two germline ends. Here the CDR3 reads CASSRGQLETQYF. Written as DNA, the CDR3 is TGTGCCAGCAGCCGAGGACAGCTCGAGACCCAGTACTTC.

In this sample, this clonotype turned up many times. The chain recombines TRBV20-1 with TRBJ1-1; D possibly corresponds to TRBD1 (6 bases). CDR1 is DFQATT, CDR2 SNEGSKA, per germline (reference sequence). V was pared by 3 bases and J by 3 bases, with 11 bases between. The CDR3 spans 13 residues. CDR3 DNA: TGCAGTGCTAGCGCACAGGGCTACACTGAAGCTTTCTTT. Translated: CSASAQGYTEAFF.

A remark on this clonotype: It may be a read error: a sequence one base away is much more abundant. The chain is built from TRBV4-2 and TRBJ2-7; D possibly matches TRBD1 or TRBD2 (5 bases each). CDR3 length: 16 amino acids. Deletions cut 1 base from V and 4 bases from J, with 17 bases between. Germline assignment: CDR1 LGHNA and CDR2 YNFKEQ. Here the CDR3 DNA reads TGTGCCAGCAGCCAAGTCGGTGCAGGGCGCGGGTACGAGCAGTACTTC. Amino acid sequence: CASSQVGAGRGYEQYF.

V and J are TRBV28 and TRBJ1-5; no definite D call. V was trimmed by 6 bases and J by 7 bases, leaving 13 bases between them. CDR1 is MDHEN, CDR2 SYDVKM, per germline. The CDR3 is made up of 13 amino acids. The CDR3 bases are TGTGCCAGCAGACCCTCCGTTTCGCAGCCCCAGCATTTT. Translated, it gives CASRPSVSQPQHF.

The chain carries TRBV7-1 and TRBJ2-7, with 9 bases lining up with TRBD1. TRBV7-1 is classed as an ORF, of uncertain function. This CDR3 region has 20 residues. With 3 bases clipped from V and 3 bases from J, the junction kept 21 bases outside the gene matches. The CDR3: CASSSLFRGQGLLENYEQYF. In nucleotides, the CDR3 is TGTGCCAGCAGCTCGTTGTTTAGGGGACAGGGACTATTAGAGAACTACGAGCAGTACTTC.

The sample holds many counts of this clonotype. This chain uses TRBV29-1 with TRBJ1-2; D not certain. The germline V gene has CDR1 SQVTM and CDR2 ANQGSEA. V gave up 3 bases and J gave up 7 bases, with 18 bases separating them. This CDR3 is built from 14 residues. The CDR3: CSVEGLRAVGGYTF. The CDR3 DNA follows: TGCAGCGTTGAGGGTCTAAGAGCGGTGGGTGGCTACACCTTC.

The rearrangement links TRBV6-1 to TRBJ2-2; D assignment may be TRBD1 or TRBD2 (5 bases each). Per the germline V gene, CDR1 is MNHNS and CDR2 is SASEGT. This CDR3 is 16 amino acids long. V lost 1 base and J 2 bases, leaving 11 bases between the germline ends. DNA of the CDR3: TGTGCCAGCAGTGAAGGACGGGACCCAAACACCGGGGAGCTGTTTTTT. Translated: CASSEGRDPNTGELFF.

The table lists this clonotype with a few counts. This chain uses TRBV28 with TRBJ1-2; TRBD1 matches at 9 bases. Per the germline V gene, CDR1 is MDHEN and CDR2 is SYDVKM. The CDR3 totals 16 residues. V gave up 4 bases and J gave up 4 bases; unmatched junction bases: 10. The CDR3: CASSSPVRTGAYGYTF. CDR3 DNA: TGTGCCAGCAGTTCCCCCGTGAGGACAGGGGCCTATGGCTACACCTTC.